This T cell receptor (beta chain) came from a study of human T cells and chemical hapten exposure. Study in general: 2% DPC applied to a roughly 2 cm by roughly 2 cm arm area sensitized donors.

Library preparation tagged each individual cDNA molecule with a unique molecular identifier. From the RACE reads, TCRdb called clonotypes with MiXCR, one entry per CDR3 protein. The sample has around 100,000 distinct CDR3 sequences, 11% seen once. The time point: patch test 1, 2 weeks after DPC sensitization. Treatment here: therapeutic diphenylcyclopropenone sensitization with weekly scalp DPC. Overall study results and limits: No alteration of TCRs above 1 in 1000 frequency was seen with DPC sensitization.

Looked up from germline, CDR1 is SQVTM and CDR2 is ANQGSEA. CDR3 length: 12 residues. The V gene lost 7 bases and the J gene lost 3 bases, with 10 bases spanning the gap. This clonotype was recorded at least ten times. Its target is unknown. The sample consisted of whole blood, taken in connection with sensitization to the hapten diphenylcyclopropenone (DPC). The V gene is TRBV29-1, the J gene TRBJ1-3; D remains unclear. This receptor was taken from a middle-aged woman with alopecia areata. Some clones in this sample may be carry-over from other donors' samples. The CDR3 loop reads CSGAQDGNTIYF. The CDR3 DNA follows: TGCAGCGGGGCGCAAGATGGAAACACCATATATTTT.